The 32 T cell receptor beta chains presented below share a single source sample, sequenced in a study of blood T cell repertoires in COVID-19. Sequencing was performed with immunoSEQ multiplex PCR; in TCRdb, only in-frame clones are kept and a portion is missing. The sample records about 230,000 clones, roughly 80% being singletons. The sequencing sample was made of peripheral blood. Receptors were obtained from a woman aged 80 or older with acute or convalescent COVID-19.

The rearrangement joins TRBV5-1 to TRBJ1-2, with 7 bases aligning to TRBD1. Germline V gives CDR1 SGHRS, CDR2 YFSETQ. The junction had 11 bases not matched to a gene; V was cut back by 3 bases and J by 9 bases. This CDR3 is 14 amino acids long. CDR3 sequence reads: CASSSASGTVRYTF. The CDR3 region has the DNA TGCGCCAGCAGCTCGGCCTCCGGGACAGTTCGCTACACCTTC.

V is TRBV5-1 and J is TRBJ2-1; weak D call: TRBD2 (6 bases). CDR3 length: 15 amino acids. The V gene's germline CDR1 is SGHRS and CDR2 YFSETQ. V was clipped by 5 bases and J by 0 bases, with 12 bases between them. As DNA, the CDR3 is TGCGCCAGCAGAGTTAGCGGAAGCTCCTACAATGAGCAGTTCTTC. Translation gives CASRVSGSSYNEQFF.

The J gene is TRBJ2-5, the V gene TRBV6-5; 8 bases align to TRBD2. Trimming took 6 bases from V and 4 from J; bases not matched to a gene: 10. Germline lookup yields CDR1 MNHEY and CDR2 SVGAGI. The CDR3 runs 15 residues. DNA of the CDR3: TGTGCCAGCAGAGATACTAGCGGCGGACGAGAGACCCAGTACTTC. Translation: CASRDTSGGRETQYF.

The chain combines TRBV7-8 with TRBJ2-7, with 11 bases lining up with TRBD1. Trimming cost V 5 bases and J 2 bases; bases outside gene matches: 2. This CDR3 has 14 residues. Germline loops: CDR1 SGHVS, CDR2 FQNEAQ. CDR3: CASSTGQGAYEQYF. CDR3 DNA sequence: TGTGCCAGCAGCACGGGACAGGGGGCCTACGAGCAGTACTTC.

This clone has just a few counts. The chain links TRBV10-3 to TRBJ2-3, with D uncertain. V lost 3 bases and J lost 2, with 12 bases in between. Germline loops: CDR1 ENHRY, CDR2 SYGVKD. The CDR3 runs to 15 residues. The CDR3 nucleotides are TGTGCCATCAGTGAAAGACTTCCGAACACAGATACGCAGTATTTT. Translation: CAISERLPNTDTQYF.

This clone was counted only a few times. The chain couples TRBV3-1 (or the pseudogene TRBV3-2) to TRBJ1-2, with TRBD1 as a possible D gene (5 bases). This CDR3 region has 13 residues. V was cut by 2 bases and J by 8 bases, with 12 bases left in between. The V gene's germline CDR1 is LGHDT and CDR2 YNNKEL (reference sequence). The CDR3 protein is CASSQQGGRGYTF. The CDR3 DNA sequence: TGTGCCAGCAGCCAACAGGGAGGACGGGGCTACACCTTC.

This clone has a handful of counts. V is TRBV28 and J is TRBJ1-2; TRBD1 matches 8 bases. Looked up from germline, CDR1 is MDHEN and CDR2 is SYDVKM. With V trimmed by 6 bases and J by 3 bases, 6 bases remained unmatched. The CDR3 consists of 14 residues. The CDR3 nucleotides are TGTGCCAGCAGCTCGGGACAGGCAGACTATGGCTACACCTTC. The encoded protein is CASSSGQADYGYTF.

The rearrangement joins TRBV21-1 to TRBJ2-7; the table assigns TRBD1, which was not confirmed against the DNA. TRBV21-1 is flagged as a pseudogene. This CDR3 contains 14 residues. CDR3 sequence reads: CASSKKNSTYEQYF. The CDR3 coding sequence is TGTGCCAGCAGCAAAAAAAACAGTACCTACGAGCAGTACTTC.

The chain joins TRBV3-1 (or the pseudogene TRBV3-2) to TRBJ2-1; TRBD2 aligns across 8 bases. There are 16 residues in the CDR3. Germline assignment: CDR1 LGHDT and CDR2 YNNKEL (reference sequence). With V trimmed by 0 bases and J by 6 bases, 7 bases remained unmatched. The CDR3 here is CASSQDRGRLVNEQFF. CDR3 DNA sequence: TGTGCCAGCAGCCAAGATCGCGGGAGGTTAGTCAATGAGCAGTTCTTC.

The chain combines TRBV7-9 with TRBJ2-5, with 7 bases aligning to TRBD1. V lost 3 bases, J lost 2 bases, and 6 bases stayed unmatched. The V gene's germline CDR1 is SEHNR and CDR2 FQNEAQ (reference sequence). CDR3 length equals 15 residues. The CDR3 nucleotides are TGTGCCAGCAGCTTTTTGTCGGGACAGCAAGAGACCCAGTACTTC. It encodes CASSFLSGQQETQYF.

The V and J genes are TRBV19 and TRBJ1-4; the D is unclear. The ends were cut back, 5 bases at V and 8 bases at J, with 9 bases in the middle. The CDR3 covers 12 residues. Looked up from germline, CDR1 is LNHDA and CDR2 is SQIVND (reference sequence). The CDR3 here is CASSSLREKLFF. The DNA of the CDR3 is TGTGCCAGTAGTTCACTCAGGGAAAAACTGTTTTTT.

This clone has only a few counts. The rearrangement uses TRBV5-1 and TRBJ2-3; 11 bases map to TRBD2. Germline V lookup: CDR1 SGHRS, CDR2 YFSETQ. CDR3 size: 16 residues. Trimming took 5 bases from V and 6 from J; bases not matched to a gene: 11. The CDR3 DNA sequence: TGCGCCAGCAGATCAACCGGGACTAGCGGACGTGATACGCAGTATTTT. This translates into CASRSTGTSGRDTQYF. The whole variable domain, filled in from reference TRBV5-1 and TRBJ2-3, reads KAGVTQTPRYLIKTRGQQVTLSCSPISGHRSVSWYQQTPGQGLQFLFEYFSETQRNKGNFPGRFSGRQFSNSRSEMNVSTLELGDSALYLCASRSTGTSGRDTQYFGPGTRLTVL.

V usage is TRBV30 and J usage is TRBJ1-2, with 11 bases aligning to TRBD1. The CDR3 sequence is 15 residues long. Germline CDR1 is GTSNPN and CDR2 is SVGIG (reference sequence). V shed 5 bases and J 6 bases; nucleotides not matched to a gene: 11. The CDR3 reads CAWEIPWGQGDGYTF. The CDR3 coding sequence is TGTGCCTGGGAAATACCATGGGGACAGGGGGATGGCTACACCTTC.

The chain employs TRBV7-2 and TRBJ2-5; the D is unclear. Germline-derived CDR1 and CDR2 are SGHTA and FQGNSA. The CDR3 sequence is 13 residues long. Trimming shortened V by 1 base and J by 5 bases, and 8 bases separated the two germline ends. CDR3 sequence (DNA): TGTGCCAGCAGCTTAGGGCAATTGGAGACCCAGTACTTC. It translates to CASSLGQLETQYF.

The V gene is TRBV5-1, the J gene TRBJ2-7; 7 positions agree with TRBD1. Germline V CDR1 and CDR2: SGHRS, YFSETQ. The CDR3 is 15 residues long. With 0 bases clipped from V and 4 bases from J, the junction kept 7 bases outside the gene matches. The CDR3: CASSLAPGQEYEQYF. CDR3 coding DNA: TGCGCCAGCAGCTTGGCCCCTGGACAGGAATACGAGCAGTACTTC.

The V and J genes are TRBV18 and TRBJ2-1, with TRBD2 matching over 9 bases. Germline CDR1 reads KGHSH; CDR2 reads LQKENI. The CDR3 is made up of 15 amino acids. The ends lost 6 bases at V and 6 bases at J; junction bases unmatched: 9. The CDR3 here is CASSNGASGTNEQFF. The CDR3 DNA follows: TGTGCCAGCTCCAATGGCGCTAGCGGGACCAATGAGCAGTTCTTC.

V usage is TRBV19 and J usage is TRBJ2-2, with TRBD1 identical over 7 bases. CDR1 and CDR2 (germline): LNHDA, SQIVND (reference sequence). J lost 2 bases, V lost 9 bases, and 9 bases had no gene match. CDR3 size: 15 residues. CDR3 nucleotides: TGTGCCAGCAAAACGGACAGGCTAAACACCGGGGAGCTGTTTTTT. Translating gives CASKTDRLNTGELFF.

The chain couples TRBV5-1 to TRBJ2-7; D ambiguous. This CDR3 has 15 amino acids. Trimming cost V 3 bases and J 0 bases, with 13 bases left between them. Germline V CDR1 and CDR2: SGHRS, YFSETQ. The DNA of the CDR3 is TGCGCCAGCAGCTCCCTGAGCGAGAGCTCCTACGAGCAGTACTTC. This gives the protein CASSSLSESSYEQYF.

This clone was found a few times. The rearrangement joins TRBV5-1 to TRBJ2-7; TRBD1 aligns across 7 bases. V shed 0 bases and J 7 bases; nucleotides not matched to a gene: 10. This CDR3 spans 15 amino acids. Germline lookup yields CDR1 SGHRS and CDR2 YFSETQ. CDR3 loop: CASSLDYRQGSEQYF. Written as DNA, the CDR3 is TGCGCCAGCAGCTTGGATTATCGACAGGGCTCTGAGCAGTACTTC.

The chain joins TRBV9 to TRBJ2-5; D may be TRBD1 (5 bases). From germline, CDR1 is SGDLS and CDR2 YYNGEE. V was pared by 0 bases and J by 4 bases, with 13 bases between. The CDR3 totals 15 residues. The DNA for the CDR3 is TGTGCCAGCAGCGTAGAGACGAACCAGGGAGAGACCCAGTACTTC. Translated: CASSVETNQGETQYF.

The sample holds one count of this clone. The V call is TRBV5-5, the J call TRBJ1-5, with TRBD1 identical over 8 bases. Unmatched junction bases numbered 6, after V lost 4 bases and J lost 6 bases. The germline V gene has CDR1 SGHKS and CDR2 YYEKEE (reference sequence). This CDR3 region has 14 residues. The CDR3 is CASSQGQGGQPQHF. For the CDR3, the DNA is TGTGCCAGCAGCCAAGGACAGGGAGGTCAGCCCCAGCATTTT. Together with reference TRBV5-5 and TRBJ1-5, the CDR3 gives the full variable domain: DAGVTQSPTHLIKTRGQQVTLRCSPISGHKSVSWYQQVLGQGPQFIFQYYEKEERGRGNFPDRFSARQFPNYSSELNVNALLLGDSALYLCASSQGQGGQPQHFGDGTRLSIL.

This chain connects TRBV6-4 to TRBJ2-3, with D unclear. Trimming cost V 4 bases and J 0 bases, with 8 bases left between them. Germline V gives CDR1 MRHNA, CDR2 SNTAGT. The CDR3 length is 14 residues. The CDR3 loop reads CASSVELSTDTQYF. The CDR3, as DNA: TGTGCCAGCAGTGTGGAACTAAGCACAGATACGCAGTATTTT.

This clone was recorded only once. CDR3 sequence: CASSLYPSGETQYF. CDR3 nucleotide sequence: TGTGCCAGCAGTTTATACCCGAGCGGAGAGACCCAGTACTTC. V and J are TRBV28 and TRBJ2-5; D is possibly TRBD2 (5 bases). V was pared by 1 base and J by 4 bases, with 10 bases between. The germline V gene encodes CDR1 MDHEN and CDR2 SYDVKM. The CDR3 spans 14 residues.

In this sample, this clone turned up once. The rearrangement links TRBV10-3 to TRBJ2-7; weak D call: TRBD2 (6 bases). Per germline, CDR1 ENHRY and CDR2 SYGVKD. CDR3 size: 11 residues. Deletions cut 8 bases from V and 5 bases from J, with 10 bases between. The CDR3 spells CAISGGDEQYF. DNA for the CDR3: TGTGCCATCTCGGGCGGGGACGAGCAGTACTTC.

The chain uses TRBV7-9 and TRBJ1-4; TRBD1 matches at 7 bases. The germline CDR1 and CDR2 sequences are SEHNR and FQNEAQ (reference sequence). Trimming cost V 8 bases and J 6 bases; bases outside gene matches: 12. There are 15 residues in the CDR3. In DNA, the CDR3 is TGTGCCAGCGAACAGGGGAGGACGACCGATGAAAAACTGTTTTTT. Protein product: CASEQGRTTDEKLFF.

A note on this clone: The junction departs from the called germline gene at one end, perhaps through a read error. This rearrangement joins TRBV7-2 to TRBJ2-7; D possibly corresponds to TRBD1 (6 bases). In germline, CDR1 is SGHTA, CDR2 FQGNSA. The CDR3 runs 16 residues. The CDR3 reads CASSPSSQGVLLAPNF. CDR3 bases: TGTGCCAGCAGCCCCTCGTCACAGGGCGTCCTTTTGGCCCCAAACTTC.

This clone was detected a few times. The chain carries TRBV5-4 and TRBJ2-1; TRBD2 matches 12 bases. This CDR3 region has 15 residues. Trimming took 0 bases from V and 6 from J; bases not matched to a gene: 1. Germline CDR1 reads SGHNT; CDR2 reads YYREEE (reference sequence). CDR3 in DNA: TGTGCCAGCAGCTTGGGGGGACTAGCGGGCAATGAGCAGTTCTTC. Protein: CASSLGGLAGNEQFF.

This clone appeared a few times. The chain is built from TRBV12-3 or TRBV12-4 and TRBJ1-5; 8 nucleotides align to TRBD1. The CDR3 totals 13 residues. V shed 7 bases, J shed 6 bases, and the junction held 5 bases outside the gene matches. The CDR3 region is CASTLTGVQPQHF. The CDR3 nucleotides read TGTGCCAGCACCTTGACAGGGGTTCAGCCCCAGCATTTT.

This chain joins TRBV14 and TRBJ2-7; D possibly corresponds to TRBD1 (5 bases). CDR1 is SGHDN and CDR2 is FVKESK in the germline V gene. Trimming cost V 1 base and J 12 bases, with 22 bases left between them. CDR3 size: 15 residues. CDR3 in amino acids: CASSQVSGAGPLRYF. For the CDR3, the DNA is TGTGCCAGCAGCCAAGTGTCGGGTGCAGGGCCTTTGAGGTACTTC.

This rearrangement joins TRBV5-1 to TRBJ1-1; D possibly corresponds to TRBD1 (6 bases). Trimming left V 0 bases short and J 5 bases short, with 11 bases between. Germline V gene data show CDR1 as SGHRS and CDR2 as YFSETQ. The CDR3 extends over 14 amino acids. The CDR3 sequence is CASSLDRVKTEAFF. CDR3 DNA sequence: TGCGCCAGCAGCTTGGACAGGGTAAAGACTGAAGCTTTCTTT.

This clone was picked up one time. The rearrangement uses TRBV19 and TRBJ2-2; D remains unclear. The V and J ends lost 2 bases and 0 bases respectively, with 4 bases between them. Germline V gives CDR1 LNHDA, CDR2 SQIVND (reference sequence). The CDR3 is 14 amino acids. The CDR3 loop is CASSIQANTGELFF. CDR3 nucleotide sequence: TGTGCCAGTAGTATACAGGCGAACACCGGGGAGCTGTTTTTT.

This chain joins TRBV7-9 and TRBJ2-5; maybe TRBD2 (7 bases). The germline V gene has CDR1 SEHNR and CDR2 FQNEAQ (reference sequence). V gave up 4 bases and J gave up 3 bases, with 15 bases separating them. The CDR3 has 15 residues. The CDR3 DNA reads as TGTGCCAGCAGCTGGGGGGCTCTAGCGGAAGAGACCCAGTACTTC. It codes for CASSWGALAEETQYF.